Described below is a single T cell receptor beta chain sequence and its context. This record comes from a study of healthy donors' naive CD4 and CD8 T cells. This CDR3 contains 16 residues. Trimming cost V 0 bases and J 0 bases, with 12 bases left between them. CDR1 MNHEY and CDR2 SVGAGI come from the germline V gene. Each TCR library used approximately 500 ng of total RNA and a linear amplification protocol. TCRdb analysed the reads with MiXCR anew, one entry per CDR3 protein. Of 150,000 to 200,000 distinct CDR3 sequences in the sample, 65% to 75% were seen once. This chain links TRBV6-5 with TRBJ2-7, with D perhaps being TRBD1 or TRBD2 (5 bases each). The sequence derives from a pool of human donors in good health; the sample pools cells from several healthy donors. The material sequenced was naive CD4+ and CD8+ T cells sorted from blood, pooled from several donors. CDR3 sequence: CASSYSMGESSYEQYF. The CDR3 DNA follows: TGTGCCAGCAGTTACTCGATGGGGGAAAGCTCCTACGAGCAGTACTTC.